A single sample gave rise to the 29 T cell receptor beta chains below, sequenced in a study of control samples from healthy donors and cancer patients. Sequenced by immunoSEQ multiplex PCR; TCRdb stores in-frame clones only, minus some. The table lists around 80,000 clones, under 90% of them singletons. The sample was blood. These receptors were collected from a man in his fifties in good health.

This chain connects TRBV18 to TRBJ2-2, with 7 bases identical to TRBD1. The CDR3 is made up of 16 amino acids. Germline CDR1 and CDR2: KGHSH and LQKENI. The V segment lost 4 bases and the J segment 2 bases; nucleotides outside the gene matches: 7. The CDR3 DNA reads as TGTGCCAGCTCACTCCTCTACAGGGGAAACACCGGGGAGCTGTTTTTT. This gives the protein CASSLLYRGNTGELFF.

This chain links TRBV9 with TRBJ2-3; 7 nucleotides align to TRBD2. The CDR3 is made up of 16 amino acids. V lost 3 bases to trimming and J lost 1 base; unmatched junction nucleotides: 8. Looked up from germline, CDR1 is SGDLS and CDR2 is YYNGEE. The CDR3 here is CASSARLARGTDTQYF. The CDR3 DNA reads as TGTGCCAGCAGCGCCCGACTAGCTCGGGGCACAGATACGCAGTATTTT.

The chain links TRBV19 to TRBJ2-4, with D unclear. The CDR3 consists of 14 residues. The germline V and J ends were trimmed by 4 bases and 9 bases, with 16 bases remaining between them. The germline gives CDR1 LNHDA, CDR2 SQIVND (reference sequence). For the CDR3, the DNA is TGTGCCAGTAGTACCCATTACAGTAATAGCATTCAGTACTTC. Protein sequence: CASSTHYSNSIQYF. Drawing the rest from reference TRBV19 and TRBJ2-4, the complete variable domain is DGGITQSPKYLFRKEGQNVTLSCEQNLNHDAMYWYRQDPGQGLRLIYYSQIVNDFQKGDIAEGYSVSREKKESFPLTVTSAQKNPTAFYLCASSTHYSNSIQYFGAGTRLSVL.

Relative to its sample, this clone is medium-sized. Other DNA sequences of this sample code for an identical CDR3. The chain links TRBV7-9 to TRBJ1-2; tentative D call: TRBD1 (5 bases). V lost 5 bases and J lost 4, with 11 bases in between. In germline, CDR1 is SEHNR, CDR2 FQNEAQ (reference sequence). The CDR3 runs 13 residues. The CDR3 DNA sequence: TGTGCCAGCAGCCTCCGGGACGGCTATGGCTACACCTTC. Translated: CASSLRDGYGYTF.

V gene TRBV29-1 combines with J gene TRBJ2-3; maybe TRBD1 (8 bases). Looked up from germline, CDR1 is SQVTM and CDR2 is ANQGSEA. Trimming removed 7 bases from V and 11 bases from J, with 25 bases in between. This CDR3 is built from 14 residues. CDR3 sequence reads: CSGNTGGGPVGQYF. The CDR3 region has the DNA TGCAGCGGGAATACAGGGGGGGGACCTGTGGGGCAGTATTTT.

This clone appeared once. V and J are TRBV5-1 and TRBJ2-3, with D possibly being TRBD2 (6 bases). The CDR3 covers 14 residues. V was shortened by 5 bases and J by 6 bases, with 16 bases between the two germline ends. Germline loops: CDR1 SGHRS, CDR2 YFSETQ. The CDR3 is CASSLTFGGDTQYF. The CDR3 nucleotides are TGCGCCAGCAGTCTAACCTTCGGAGGGGATACGCAGTATTTT. Full variable domain (missing parts from reference TRBV5-1 and TRBJ2-3): KAGVTQTPRYLIKTRGQQVTLSCSPISGHRSVSWYQQTPGQGLQFLFEYFSETQRNKGNFPGRFSGRQFSNSRSEMNVSTLELGDSALYLCASSLTFGGDTQYFGPGTRLTVL.

V is TRBV2 and J is TRBJ2-1; D might be TRBD1 or TRBD2, each matching 5 bases. The germline V gene has CDR1 SNHLY and CDR2 FYNNEI. The CDR3 has 15 residues. The ends were cut back, 8 bases at V and 7 bases at J, with 21 bases in the middle. The DNA for the CDR3 is TGTGCCAGCGCGGCGGCCGGGACGGGCCTTAATGAGCAGTTCTTC. Its translation: CASAAAGTGLNEQFF.

The J gene is TRBJ1-2, the V gene TRBV7-9; D remains ambiguous. The CDR3 has 13 residues. The V end lost 3 bases, the J end lost 5 bases, and 10 bases lay between the germline ends. Germline V gene data show CDR1 as SEHNR and CDR2 as FQNEAQ (reference sequence). The CDR3 loop reads CASSLGKRYGYTF. CDR3 sequence (DNA): TGTGCCAGCAGCTTGGGGAAGAGGTATGGCTACACCTTC. The variable domain in full, completed from reference TRBV7-9 and TRBJ1-2, reads DTGVSQNPRHKITKRGQNVTFRCDPISEHNRLYWYRQTLGQGPEFLTYFQNEAQLEKSRLLSDRFSAERPKGSFSTLEIQRTEQGDSAMYLCASSLGKRYGYTFGSGTRLTVV.

The chain links TRBV25-1 to TRBJ1-5; D perhaps matches TRBD1 (5 bases). The germline gives CDR1 MGHDK, CDR2 SYGVNS. Trimming stripped 2 bases from V and 7 bases from J, with 12 bases between. This CDR3 spans 14 amino acids. CDR3 sequence (DNA): TGTGCCAGCAGTGAAACGATAGGGACCCAGCCCCAGCATTTT. It codes for CASSETIGTQPQHF.

This sequence joins TRBV7-7 and TRBJ2-1; no firm D call. The CDR3 has 13 amino acids. V was cut by 1 base and J by 7 bases, with 8 bases left in between. Germline V gene lookup returns CDR1 SSHAT and CDR2 FNYEAQ (reference sequence). Written as DNA, the CDR3 is TGTGCCAGCAGCTTAGGTGGTACAAATGAGCAGTTCTTC. Its protein product is CASSLGGTNEQFF.

The chain recombines TRBV6-1 with TRBJ2-3; either TRBD1 or TRBD2 may fit D (5 bases each). V dropped 4 bases and J dropped 2 bases, with 16 bases sitting between them. CDR1 is MNHNS and CDR2 is SASEGT in the germline V gene. CDR3 size: 16 residues. CDR3 DNA: TGTGCCAGCAGTGGAGAGGGGCTATCCCCCACAGATACGCAGTATTTT. Its translation: CASSGEGLSPTDTQYF.

The chain combines TRBV9 with TRBJ2-3; D uncertain. The V end lost 0 bases, the J end lost 4 bases, and 3 bases lay between the germline ends. Germline values: CDR1 SGDLS, CDR2 YYNGEE. This CDR3 has 12 amino acids. CDR3 sequence reads: CASSVEADTQYF. The DNA for the CDR3 is TGTGCCAGCAGCGTAGAGGCAGATACGCAGTATTTT.

This rearrangement joins TRBV29-1 to TRBJ2-7; 12 bases line up with TRBD2. Losses at the gene ends were 2 bases for V and 2 bases for J; bases not matched to a gene: 4. The length of the CDR3 is 15 residues. The germline V gene encodes CDR1 SQVTM and CDR2 ANQGSEA. Here the CDR3 reads CSVETASGGAYEQYF. The CDR3 nucleotides are TGCAGCGTTGAAACGGCTAGCGGGGGGGCCTACGAGCAGTACTTC.

The V call is TRBV7-9, the J call TRBJ1-2, with 8 bases that match TRBD1. Germline trimming cut 2 bases from V and 0 bases from J; bases unmatched to any gene: 8. CDR1 and CDR2 (germline): SEHNR, FQNEAQ (reference sequence). The CDR3 spans 17 residues. CDR3 nucleotides: TGTGCCAGCAGCTTATTGACAGGGGTAGTAGCTAACTATGGCTACACCTTC. Translation: CASSLLTGVVANYGYTF. Full variable domain (missing parts from reference TRBV7-9 and TRBJ1-2): DTGVSQNPRHKITKRGQNVTFRCDPISEHNRLYWYRQTLGQGPEFLTYFQNEAQLEKSRLLSDRFSAERPKGSFSTLEIQRTEQGDSAMYLCASSLLTGVVANYGYTFGSGTRLTVV.

This CDR3 is CASSSTVTSYNSPLHF. CDR3 nucleotides: TGCGCCAGCAGCTCGACAGTAACGTCCTATAATTCACCCCTCCACTTT. V usage is TRBV5-1 and J usage is TRBJ1-6; D possibly corresponds to TRBD1 (5 bases). Between the trimmed V and J ends, which lost 3 bases and 1 base, there was a span of 11 bases. In germline, CDR1 is SGHRS, CDR2 YFSETQ. This CDR3 is 16 amino acids long.

In this sample, this clone turned up once. The chain combines TRBV3-1 (or the pseudogene TRBV3-2) with TRBJ2-3; D is perhaps TRBD1 (5 bases). This CDR3 region has 17 residues. The V end was cut by 3 bases, the J end by 0 bases, with 16 bases between. The germline CDR1 and CDR2 sequences are LGHDT and YNNKEL (reference sequence). The CDR3 coding sequence is TGTGCCAGCAGCCAGGGAACAGGATACTCTAGCACAGATACGCAGTATTTT. Protein: CASSQGTGYSSTDTQYF.

The gene calls are TRBV11-3 and TRBJ2-5, with D maybe TRBD2 (7 bases). This CDR3 is 12 amino acids long. CDR1 is SGHNT and CDR2 is YENEEA in the germline V gene. V lost 5 bases to trimming and J lost 8 bases, with 12 bases between them. This CDR3 is CASSGGGGTQYF. The DNA of the CDR3 is TGTGCCAGCAGCGGGGGGGGCGGAACCCAGTACTTC.

The chain combines TRBV6-1 with TRBJ2-3; 8 nucleotides match TRBD2. Germline V gene lookup returns CDR1 MNHNS and CDR2 SASEGT. The junction had 13 bases not matched to a gene; V was cut back by 3 bases and J by 5 bases. The CDR3 contains 17 residues. CDR3 in amino acids: CASSDPLRGGAEDTQYF. CDR3 nucleotide sequence: TGTGCCAGCAGTGACCCCCTCCGGGGGGGGGCCGAAGATACGCAGTATTTT.

This chain uses TRBV10-3 with TRBJ1-1; 7 bases map to TRBD1. Germline CDR1 reads ENHRY; CDR2 reads SYGVKD. V lost 6 bases to trimming and J lost 4 bases; unmatched junction nucleotides: 11. The CDR3 totals 15 residues. CDR3 residues: CAIRTTGDRSTEAFF. The CDR3 coding sequence is TGTGCCATCAGAACCACAGGGGACCGGAGCACTGAAGCTTTCTTT.

The chain has TRBV6-2 or TRBV6-3 and TRBJ2-3; either TRBD1 or TRBD2 may supply D (6 bases each). Deletions cut 2 bases from V and 8 bases from J, with 8 bases between. This CDR3 comprises 12 residues. CDR1 and CDR2 from the germline V gene are MNHEY and SVGEGT. The CDR3 DNA reads as TGTGCCAGCAGTTACAAGGGGGGTACGCAGTATTTT. Translation: CASSYKGGTQYF.

This sequence joins TRBV6-6 and TRBJ1-5, with TRBD1 as a possible D gene (5 bases). V was clipped by 5 bases and J by 2 bases, with 7 bases between them. The CDR3 runs 13 residues. Germline V gene sequence: CDR1 MNHNY, CDR2 SVGAGI (reference sequence). CDR3 residues: CASSGGGNQPQHF. The CDR3 bases are TGTGCCAGCAGTGGGGGTGGCAATCAGCCCCAGCATTTT.

The chain recombines TRBV3-1 (or the pseudogene TRBV3-2) with TRBJ2-5, with D hard to call. CDR3 length equals 13 residues. V dropped 0 bases and J dropped 5 bases, with 7 bases sitting between them. Germline V gene lookup returns CDR1 LGHDT and CDR2 YNNKEL (reference sequence). The CDR3, as DNA: TGTGCCAGCAGCCAAGATGGTAGGGAGACCCAGTACTTC. Translating it yields CASSQDGRETQYF.

The V call is TRBV19, the J call TRBJ2-2; 12 bases fit TRBD2. CDR3 length: 19 residues. V lost 7 bases and J lost 0; bases outside the gene matches: 12. CDR1 is LNHDA, CDR2 SQIVND, per germline (reference sequence). The CDR3, as DNA: TGTGCCAGTAACCGCCGGACTAGCGGGGACCACGCGAACACCGGGGAGCTGTTTTTT. Amino acids: CASNRRTSGDHANTGELFF.

The chain employs TRBV11-2 and TRBJ2-1; D tentatively fits TRBD1 or TRBD2 (5 bases each). Germline CDR1 and CDR2: SGHAT and FQNNGV. This CDR3 is built from 16 residues. V was shortened by 5 bases and J by 3 bases, with 17 bases between the two germline ends. CDR3 nucleotide sequence: TGTGCCAGCAGCGGGAACCCGGGGCCAATCTACAATGAGCAGTTCTTC. This codes for CASSGNPGPIYNEQFF.

A remark on this clone: The junction shows a germline mismatch at one end, possibly a read error. The rearrangement joins TRBV19 to TRBJ1-6; 7 bases match TRBD1. In germline, CDR1 is LNHDA, CDR2 SQIVND (reference sequence). The CDR3 is 15 amino acids. CDR3 in DNA: TGTGCCAGTAGGATAGGACAGGTCGATACTTCACCCCTCCACTTT. It codes for CASRIGQVDTSPLHF.

This chain uses TRBV18 with TRBJ1-1; D not resolved. Trimming removed 3 bases from V and 4 bases from J, with 12 bases in between. CDR3 size: 14 residues. Germline-derived CDR1 and CDR2 are KGHSH and LQKENI. The CDR3 nucleotides are TGTGCCAGCTCACCCTACGAATCGGGCACTGAAGCTTTCTTT. This translates into CASSPYESGTEAFF. The variable domain in full, with the rest retrieved from reference TRBV18 and TRBJ1-1, is NAGVMQNPRHLVRRRGQEARLRCSPMKGHSHVYWYRQLPEEGLKFMVYLQKENIIDESGMPKERFSAEFPKEGPSILRIQQVVRGDSAAYFCASSPYESGTEAFFGQGTRLTVV.

This clone was seen a single time. This sequence joins TRBV23-1 and TRBJ1-5; the match to TRBD1 covers 9 bases. TRBV23-1 is an open reading frame whose function is uncertain. This CDR3 comprises 18 residues. V was pared by 0 bases and J by 7 bases, with 13 bases of the junction left unmatched. The CDR3 bases are TGCGCCAGCAGTCAATCGGGAAGGGACAGGGAGACGTCGCAGCCCCAGCATTTT. Residues: CASSQSGRDRETSQPQHF.

V gene TRBV27 combines with J gene TRBJ1-2; no clear D gene. The V end was cut by 1 base, the J end by 7 bases, with 10 bases between. Germline values: CDR1 MNHEY, CDR2 SMNVEV (reference sequence). The CDR3 consists of 13 residues. The CDR3 nucleotides are TGTGCCAGCAGTTTATACCGTACCTCTGGCTACACCTTC. Its translation is CASSLYRTSGYTF.

This clone is medium-sized by share. V usage is TRBV5-1 and J usage is TRBJ1-2; 9 bases line up with TRBD1. J was trimmed by 4 bases and V by 4 bases; bases with no gene match: 5. In germline, CDR1 is SGHRS, CDR2 YFSETQ. This CDR3 spans 14 amino acids. As DNA, the CDR3 is TGCGCCAGCAGCCGACAGGGGGATGGCTATGGCTACACCTTC. Encoded protein: CASSRQGDGYGYTF.